This T cell receptor beta chain is drawn from a study of cytomegalovirus exposure and HLA in healthy donors. Whole-study findings and limits: Confirmation in vitro established that a few CMV-associated chains were specific for CMV antigens. Many donors shared some public TCRs, even though most TCR sequences were rare.

Notes on this clone: Its antigen is not known.

Donors were drawn from the approximately 120-subject validation cohort, separate from the approximately 670-subject first cohort. Repertoires were generated with immunoSEQ multiplex PCR, while TCRdb's copy carries only in-frame clones and drops some. In the table there are about 120,000 clones, about 82% of which are singletons. Germline CDR1 SGHAT, CDR2 FQNNGV. V lost 1 base and J lost 2, with 9 bases in between. This CDR3 region has 15 residues. This chain links TRBV11-2 with TRBJ1-5; D not certain. This TCR came from a young man in good health and CMV-seronegative. The sequencing sample was made of PBMCs. The CDR3, as DNA: TGTGCCAGCAGCTTAGGTGTGGGCGGCAATCAGCCCCAGCATTTT. Residues: CASSLGVGGNQPQHF.